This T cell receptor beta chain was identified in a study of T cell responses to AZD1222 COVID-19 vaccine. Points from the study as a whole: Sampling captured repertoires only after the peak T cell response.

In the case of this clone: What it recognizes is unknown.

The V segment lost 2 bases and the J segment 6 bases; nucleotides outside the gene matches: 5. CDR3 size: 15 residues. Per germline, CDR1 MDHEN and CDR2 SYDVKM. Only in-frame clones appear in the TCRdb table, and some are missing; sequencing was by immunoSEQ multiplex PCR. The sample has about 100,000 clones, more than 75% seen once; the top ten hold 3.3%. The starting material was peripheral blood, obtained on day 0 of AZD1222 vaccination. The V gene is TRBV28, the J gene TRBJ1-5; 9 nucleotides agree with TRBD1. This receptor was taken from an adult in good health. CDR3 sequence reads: CASSLGGQGFQPQHF. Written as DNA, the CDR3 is TGTGCCAGCAGTTTAGGTGGACAGGGGTTTCAGCCCCAGCATTTT.